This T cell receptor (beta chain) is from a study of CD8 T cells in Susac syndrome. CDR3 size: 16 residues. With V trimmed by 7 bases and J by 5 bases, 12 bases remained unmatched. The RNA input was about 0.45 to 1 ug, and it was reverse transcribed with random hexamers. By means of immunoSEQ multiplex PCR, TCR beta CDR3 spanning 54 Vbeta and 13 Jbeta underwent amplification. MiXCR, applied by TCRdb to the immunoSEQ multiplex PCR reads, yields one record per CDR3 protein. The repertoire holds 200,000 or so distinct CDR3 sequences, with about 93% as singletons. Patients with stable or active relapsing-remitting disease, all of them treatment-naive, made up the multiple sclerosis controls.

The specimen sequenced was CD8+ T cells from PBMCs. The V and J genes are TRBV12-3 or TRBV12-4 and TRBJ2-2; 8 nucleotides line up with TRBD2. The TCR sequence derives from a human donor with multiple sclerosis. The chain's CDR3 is CASTPGGTSGTGELFF. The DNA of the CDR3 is TGTGCCAGCACTCCAGGCGGGACTAGTGGTACCGGGGAGCTGTTTTTT.